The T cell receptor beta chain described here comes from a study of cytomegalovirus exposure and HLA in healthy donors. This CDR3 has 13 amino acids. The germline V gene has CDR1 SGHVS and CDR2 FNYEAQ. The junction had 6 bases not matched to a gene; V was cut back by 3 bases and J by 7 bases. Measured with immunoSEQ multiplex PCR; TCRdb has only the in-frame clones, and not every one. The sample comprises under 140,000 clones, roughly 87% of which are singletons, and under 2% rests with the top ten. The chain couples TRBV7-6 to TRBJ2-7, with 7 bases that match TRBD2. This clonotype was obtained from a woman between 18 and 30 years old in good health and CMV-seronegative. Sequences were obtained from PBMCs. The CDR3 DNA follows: TGTGCCAGCAGCTTCACTTCTAGCGGAGAGCAGTACTTC. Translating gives CASSFTSSGEQYF.